Shown below are 4 T cell receptor beta chains from a single sample sequenced in a study of yellow fever vaccine responses in identical twins. MiXCR, applied by TCRdb to the RT-PCR reads, yields one record per CDR3 protein. The sample consists of approximately 6,900 distinct CDR3 sequences, 80% to 85% of them appearing once. The material sequenced was T cells from blood (PBMCs), unsorted or a sorted subset (not recorded which), taken before or after yellow fever vaccination (not recorded which). The receptor source for this set is a woman under 30 who received the yellow fever vaccine.

This clonotype turned up a few times. The rearrangement links TRBV7-9 to TRBJ1-2, with unresolved D. Trimming took off 5 bases at V and 8 bases at J, with 18 bases between the two ends. This CDR3 is 14 amino acids long. Germline-derived CDR1 and CDR2 are SEHNR and FQNEAQ (reference sequence). The CDR3 DNA sequence: TGTGCCAGCAGCACCTCCGGGCCCGATGGGGGCTACACCTTC. This gives the protein CASSTSGPDGGYTF.

The genes are TRBV15 and TRBJ2-1, with a tentative D call TRBD2 (6 bases). V lost 0 bases and J 0 bases, leaving 15 bases between the germline ends. Germline CDR1 reads LNHNV; CDR2 reads YYDKDF (reference sequence). The CDR3 is 18 amino acids. CDR3 in DNA: TGTGCCACCAGCAGAGATCGCGGGACGTTGAGCTCCTACAATGAGCAGTTCTTC. It specifies CATSRDRGTLSSYNEQFF.

V and J are TRBV15 and TRBJ2-7, with a tentative D call TRBD2 (6 bases). The V gene lost 5 bases and the J gene lost 3 bases, with 14 bases spanning the gap. The CDR3 totals 14 residues. Germline values: CDR1 LNHNV, CDR2 YYDKDF (reference sequence). CDR3 nucleotides: TGTGCCACCAGCCAGTCCCAGCGGGTCTACGAGCAGTACTTC. Amino acid sequence: CATSQSQRVYEQYF.

This chain links TRBV12-3 or TRBV12-4 with TRBJ2-5; D is possibly TRBD1 (6 bases). V was shortened by 3 bases and J by 7 bases, with 15 bases between the two germline ends. The CDR3 length is 14 residues. CDR3 nucleotide sequence: TGTGCCAGCAGTTTGGACGCCAGGGGCTGGACCCAGTACTTC. This encodes CASSLDARGWTQYF.